What follows is one T cell receptor beta chain and its context. This clone's antigen is unknown. No qualities accompany the bases; no much larger clone lies one base away. These data belong to a study of yellow fever vaccine responses in identical twins (dated by TCRdb to between 2017 and 2018). Study-wide context: The study precisely tracked vaccine-responding T cell clones in identical twins.

The method was RT-PCR. The sequencing machine was an Illumina HiSeq 2500. The public reads were reanalyzed by TCRdb: fastp trimming at Q25, MiXCR alignment, in-frame beta chains only. Each entry is one CDR3 protein sequence, shown with its most common DNA and genes. In all, the sample holds about 5,600 distinct CDR3 sequences, and approximately 80% of those were seen once. Together, the top ten hold 2.6% of the sample. Spanning cysteine to phenylalanine, the CDR3 consists of 15 amino acids. Only CDR3 DNA is held: 45 bases, read in frame from base 1. The germline V gene (reference sequence) yields WNHNN for CDR1 and SYGVQD for CDR2. V gives up 7 bases and J gives up 2 bases, and the segment between their germline ends measures 17 bases. Here is what the overall study found, with its caveats: The T cell response to vaccination in identical twins was reported by the authors to appear partly convergent and partly personalized.

Recombination joined TRBV10-1 with TRBJ1-1; TRBD1 could be the D gene, as 5 bases match. This TCR came from a woman younger than 35 who received the yellow fever vaccine. Donor details come from another sample of the same person, matched by shared clones. The specimen comprised T cells from blood (PBMCs), unsorted or a sorted subset (not recorded which), sampled before or after yellow fever vaccination (not recorded which). The DNA reads as follows: TGCGCCAGCACCCGGTGGCAGGGAACTAACACTGAAGCTTTCTTT. Translated, this is CASTRWQGTNTEAFF.